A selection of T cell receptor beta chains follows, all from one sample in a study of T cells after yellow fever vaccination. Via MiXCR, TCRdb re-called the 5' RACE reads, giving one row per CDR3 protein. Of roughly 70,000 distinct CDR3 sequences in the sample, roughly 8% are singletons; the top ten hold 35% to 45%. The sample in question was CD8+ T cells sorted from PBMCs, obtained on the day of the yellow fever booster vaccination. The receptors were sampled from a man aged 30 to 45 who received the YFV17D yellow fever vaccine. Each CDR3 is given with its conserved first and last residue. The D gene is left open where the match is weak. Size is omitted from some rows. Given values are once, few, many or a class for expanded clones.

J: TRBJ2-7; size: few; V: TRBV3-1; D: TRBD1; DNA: TGTGCCAGCAACCGGGACAGAAGATACGAGCAGTACTTC; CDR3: CASNRDRRYEQYF
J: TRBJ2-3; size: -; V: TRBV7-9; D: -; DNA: TGTGCCAGCAGCCCCAGGGGGGCGGGAGGTTCAGATACGCAGTATTTT; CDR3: CASSPRGAGGSDTQYF
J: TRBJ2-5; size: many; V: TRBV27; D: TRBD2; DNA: TGTGCCAGCAGTTTATACGGACTAGATCAAGAGACCCAGTACTTC; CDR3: CASSLYGLDQETQYF
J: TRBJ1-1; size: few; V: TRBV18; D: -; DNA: TGTGCCAGCTCACCAGTTCCAGAGAAGAACACTGAAGCTTTCTTT; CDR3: CASSPVPEKNTEAFF
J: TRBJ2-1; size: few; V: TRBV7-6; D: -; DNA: TGTGCCAGCAGCTACCAGGAATATAATGAGCAGTTCTTC; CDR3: CASSYQEYNEQFF
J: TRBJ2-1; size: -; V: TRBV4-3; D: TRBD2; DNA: TGCGCCAGCAGCCAAGATAGCGGGAGCTACAATGAGCAGTTCTTC; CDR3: CASSQDSGSYNEQFF
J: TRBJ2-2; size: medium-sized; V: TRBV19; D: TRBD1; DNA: TGTGCCAGTCGGCCGGGACAGAGCACCGGGGAGCTGTTTTTT; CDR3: CASRPGQSTGELFF
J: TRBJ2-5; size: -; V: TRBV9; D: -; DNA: TGTGCCAGCAGCGTAGACAGCGAGACCCAGTACTTC; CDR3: CASSVDSETQYF
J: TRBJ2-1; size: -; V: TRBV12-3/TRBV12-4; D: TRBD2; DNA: TGTGCCAGCAGTTCCTCCAATCTTGGCGGGAGGGGGATTGAGCAGTTCTTC; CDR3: CASSSSNLGGRGIEQFF
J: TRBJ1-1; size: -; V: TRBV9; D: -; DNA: TGTGCCAGCAGCGTTGGATTGGGGGCCCAGAACACTGAAGCTTTCTTT; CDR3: CASSVGLGAQNTEAFF
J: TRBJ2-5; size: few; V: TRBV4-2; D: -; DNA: TGTGCCAGCAGCCCGTCTCAACAAGAGACCCAGTACTTC; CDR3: CASSPSQQETQYF
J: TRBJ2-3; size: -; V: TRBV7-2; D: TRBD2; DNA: TGTGCCAGCAGCCCAGGACTAGTGGGAGATACGCAGTATTTT; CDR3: CASSPGLVGDTQYF
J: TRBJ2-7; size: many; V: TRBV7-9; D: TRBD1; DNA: TGTGCCAGCAGCTTAAATCAGGCAGGGGGCTCCTACGAGCAGTACTTC; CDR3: CASSLNQAGGSYEQYF
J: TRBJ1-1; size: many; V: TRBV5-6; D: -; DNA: TGTGCCAGCACACAGGAGAACACTGAAGCTTTCTTT; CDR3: CASTQENTEAFF
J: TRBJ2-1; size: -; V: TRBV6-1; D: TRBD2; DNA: TGTGCCATCCCGGGACTAGCGGCCAATGAGCAGTTCTTC; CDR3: CAIPGLAANEQFF
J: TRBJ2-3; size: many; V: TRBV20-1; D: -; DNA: TGCAGTGCTACCCCTGTGGGGGGTGAAGCAGGCGATACGCAGTATTTT; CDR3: CSATPVGGEAGDTQYF
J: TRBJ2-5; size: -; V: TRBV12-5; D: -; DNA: TGTGCTAGTGGTTCCGGCGGGAATCAAGAGACCCAGTACTTC; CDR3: CASGSGGNQETQYF
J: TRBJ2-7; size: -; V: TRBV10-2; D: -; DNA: TGCGCCAGCAGTGCGGGACCGCCCCGCTCCTACGAGCAGTACTTC; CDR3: CASSAGPPRSYEQYF
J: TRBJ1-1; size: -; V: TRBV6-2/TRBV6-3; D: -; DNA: TGTGCCAGCAGTTACCCTCACACTGAAGCTTTCTTT; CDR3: CASSYPHTEAFF
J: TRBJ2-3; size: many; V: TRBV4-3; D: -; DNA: TGCGCCAGCAGCCCCCCGGGGGAAGATACGCAGTATTTT; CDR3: CASSPPGEDTQYF
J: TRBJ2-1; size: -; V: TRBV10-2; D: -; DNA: TGCGCCACCAATCCTGGCCCCTACAATGAGCAGTTCTTC; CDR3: CATNPGPYNEQFF
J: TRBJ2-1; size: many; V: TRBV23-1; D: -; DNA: TGCGCCAGCAATCTTAACCACCCCTCCTACAATGAGCAGTTCTTC; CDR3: CASNLNHPSYNEQFF
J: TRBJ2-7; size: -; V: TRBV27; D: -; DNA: TGTGCCAGCAGCCCAAGGAGCCCCTACGAGCAGTACTTC; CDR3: CASSPRSPYEQYF
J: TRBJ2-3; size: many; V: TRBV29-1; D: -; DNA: TGCAGCGTTGAAGTGGGTGAGGGGCCAGATACGCAGTATTTT; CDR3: CSVEVGEGPDTQYF
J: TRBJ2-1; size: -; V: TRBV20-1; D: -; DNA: TGCAGTGCTAGAGATCGTGAGACCAAGGGTTATGAGCAGTTCTTC; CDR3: CSARDRETKGYEQFF
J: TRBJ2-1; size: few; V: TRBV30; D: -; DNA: TGTGCCTGGACCGACGGCGTTTCTGAGCAGTTCTTC; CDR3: CAWTDGVSEQFF
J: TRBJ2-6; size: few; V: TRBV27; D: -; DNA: TGTGCCAGCAGTTTTGGTTCTGGGGCCAACGTCCTGACTTTC; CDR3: CASSFGSGANVLTF
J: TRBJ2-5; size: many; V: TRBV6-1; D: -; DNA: TGTGCCAGCAGTCAAACCACTAGGGGAGAGACCCAGTACTTC; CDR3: CASSQTTRGETQYF
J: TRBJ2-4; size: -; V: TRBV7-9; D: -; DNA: TGTGCCAGCAGCTTAGGGGGTAAAAAAAACATTCAGTACTTC; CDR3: CASSLGGKKNIQYF
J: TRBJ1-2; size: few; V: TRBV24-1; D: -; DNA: TGTGCCACCAGTGATTTGGGGACTTCCACCGGCTACACCTTC; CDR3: CATSDLGTSTGYTF
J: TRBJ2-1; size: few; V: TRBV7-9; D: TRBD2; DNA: TGTGCCAGCAGCTCCACACGGGGCGGGGGCTCCTACAATGAGCAGTTCTTC; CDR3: CASSSTRGGGSYNEQFF
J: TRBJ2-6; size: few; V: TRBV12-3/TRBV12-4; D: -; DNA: TGTGCCAGCAGTTTTGGGGCAGACGGGGCCAACGTCCTGACTTTC; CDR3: CASSFGADGANVLTF
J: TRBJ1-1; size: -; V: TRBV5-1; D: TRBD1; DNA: TGCGCCAGCAGCTTGGGGGACAGCATGAACACTGAAGCTTTCTTT; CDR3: CASSLGDSMNTEAFF
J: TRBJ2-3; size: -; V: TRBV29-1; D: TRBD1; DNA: TGCAGCGTACGACAGGGGCAAGATACGCAGTATTTT; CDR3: CSVRQGQDTQYF
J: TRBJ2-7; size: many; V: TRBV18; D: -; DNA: TGTGCCAGCTCAGAAAGCTACGAGCAGTACTTC; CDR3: CASSESYEQYF
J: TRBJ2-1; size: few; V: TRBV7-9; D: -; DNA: TGTGCCAGCAGCCTCCCCTTAGGGGAGCAGTTCTTC; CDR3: CASSLPLGEQFF
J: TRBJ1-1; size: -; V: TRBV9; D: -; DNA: TGTGCCAGCAGCCCGGACGTGACCACTGAAGCTTTCTTT; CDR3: CASSPDVTTEAFF
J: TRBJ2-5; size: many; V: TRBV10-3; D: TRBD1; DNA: TGTGCCATCAGTGAAGAGACAGGGGGCGCAGGGGAGACCCAGTACTTC; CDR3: CAISEETGGAGETQYF
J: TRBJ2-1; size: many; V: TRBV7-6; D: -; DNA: TGTGCCAGCAGCTTAGCGTCCAATGAGCAGTTCTTC; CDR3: CASSLASNEQFF
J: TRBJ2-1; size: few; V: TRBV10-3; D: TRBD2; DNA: TGTGCCATCAGGCGGGAGGTCTACAATGAGCAGTTCTTC; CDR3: CAIRREVYNEQFF
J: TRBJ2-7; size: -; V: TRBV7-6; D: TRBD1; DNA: TGTGCCAGCAGCCCGGGAGCAACGGGACAGGGGGTCGGGGAGCAGTACTTC; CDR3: CASSPGATGQGVGEQYF
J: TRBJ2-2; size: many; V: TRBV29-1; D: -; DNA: TGCAGCGTTCCACAGGCGAACACCGGGGAGCTGTTTTTT; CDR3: CSVPQANTGELFF
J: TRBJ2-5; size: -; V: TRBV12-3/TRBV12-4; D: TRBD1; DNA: TGTGCCAGCAGCCCCGGACAGGGGGTAGATGAGACCCAGTACTTC; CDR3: CASSPGQGVDETQYF
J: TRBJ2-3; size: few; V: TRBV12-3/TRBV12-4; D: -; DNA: TGTGCCAGCAGTTTGTACGGCCTGGCTAGCACAGATACGCAGTATTTT; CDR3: CASSLYGLASTDTQYF
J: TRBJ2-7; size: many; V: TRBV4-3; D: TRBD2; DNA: TGCGCCAGCAGCCAAGACGCTAGCGGACGTTCCTACGAGCAGTACTTC; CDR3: CASSQDASGRSYEQYF
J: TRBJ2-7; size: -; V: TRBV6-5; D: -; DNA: TGTGCCAGCAGTTTTGACGTCCATGATACATACGAGCAGTACTTC; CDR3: CASSFDVHDTYEQYF
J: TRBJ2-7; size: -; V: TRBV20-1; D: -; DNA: TGCAGTGCCCCATCGGACAGCTCCTACGAGCAGTACTTC; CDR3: CSAPSDSSYEQYF
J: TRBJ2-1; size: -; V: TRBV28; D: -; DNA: TGTGCCAGCAGTTTCTTCCTAAGGGGTCGGCGGGAAGGCAATGAGCAGTTCTTC; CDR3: CASSFFLRGRREGNEQFF
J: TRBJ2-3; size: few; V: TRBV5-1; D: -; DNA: TGCGCCAGCAGCATCCATGGAGATACGCAGTATTTT; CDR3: CASSIHGDTQYF
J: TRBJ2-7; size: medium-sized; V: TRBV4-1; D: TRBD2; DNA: TGCGCCAGCAGCCAGGGACTAGCGGGAGAAGTCTCCTACGAGCAGTACTTC; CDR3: CASSQGLAGEVSYEQYF
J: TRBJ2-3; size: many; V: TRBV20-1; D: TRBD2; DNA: TGCAGTGCTAGAAATGGGGTAGCGGGACCCCGCGTAACAGATACGCAGTATTTT; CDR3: CSARNGVAGPRVTDTQYF
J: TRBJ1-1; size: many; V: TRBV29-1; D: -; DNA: TGCAGCGTTGCCGAGGGGATGAACACTGAAGCTTTCTTT; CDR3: CSVAEGMNTEAFF
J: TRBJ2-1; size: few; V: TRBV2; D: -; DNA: TGTGCCAGCAGTGACTCGGGTCCCAATGAGCAGTTCTTC; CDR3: CASSDSGPNEQFF